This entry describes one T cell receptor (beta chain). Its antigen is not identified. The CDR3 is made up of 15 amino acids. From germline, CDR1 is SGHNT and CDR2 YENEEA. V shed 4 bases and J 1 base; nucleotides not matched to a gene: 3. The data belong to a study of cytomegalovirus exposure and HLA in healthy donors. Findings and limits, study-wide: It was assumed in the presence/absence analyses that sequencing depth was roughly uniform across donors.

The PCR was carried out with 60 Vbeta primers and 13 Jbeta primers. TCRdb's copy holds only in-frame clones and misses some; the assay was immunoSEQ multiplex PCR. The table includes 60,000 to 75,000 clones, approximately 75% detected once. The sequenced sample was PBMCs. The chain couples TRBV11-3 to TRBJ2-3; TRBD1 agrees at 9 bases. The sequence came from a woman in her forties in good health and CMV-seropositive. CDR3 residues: CASSSRTGGTDTQYF. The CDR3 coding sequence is TGTGCCAGCAGCTCAAGGACAGGGGGCACAGATACGCAGTATTTT.